The 3 T cell receptor beta chains presented below share a single source sample, sequenced in a study of blood T cell repertoires in COVID-19. Using immunoSEQ multiplex PCR, the repertoire was profiled, and TCRdb retains in-frame clones only, with some absent. The sample lists 100,000 to 150,000 clones; about three quarters were seen once. Sequenced input: peripheral blood. The source of these receptors is a woman in her seventies with acute or convalescent COVID-19.

The gene calls are TRBV9 and TRBJ2-2, with D unresolved. Germline V gene sequence: CDR1 SGDLS, CDR2 YYNGEE. V lost 0 bases and J 10 bases, leaving 7 bases between the germline ends. This CDR3 has 12 residues. CDR3 nucleotides: TGTGCCAGCAGCGTAGGTAGCCAGGAGCTGTTTTTT. This gives the protein CASSVGSQELFF.

A few counts support this clone. V is TRBV9 and J is TRBJ2-7; TRBD1 matches at 9 bases. V shed 4 bases and J 2 bases; nucleotides not matched to a gene: 16. CDR3 length equals 18 residues. Per the germline V gene, CDR1 is SGDLS and CDR2 is YYNGEE. CDR3 bases: TGTGCCAGCAGCCCCCGTCCCGGGACAGGGATCCGGGCCTACGAGCAGTACTTC. Amino acids: CASSPRPGTGIRAYEQYF.

The rearrangement uses TRBV6-5 and TRBJ2-2; weak D call: TRBD2 (5 bases). The CDR3 loop spans 14 amino acids. The V end lost 8 bases, the J end lost 7 bases, and 17 bases lay between the germline ends. CDR1 and CDR2 from the germline V gene are MNHEY and SVGAGI. The CDR3 nucleotides read TGTGCCAGCTTCCGGAAGAGGGCCGGCGGGGAGCTGTTTTTT. Amino acid sequence: CASFRKRAGGELFF.